These 18 T cell receptor beta chains were sequenced from one sample in a study of beta chain features in type 1 diabetes. Of the isolated RNA, all was reverse transcribed, and so the sequenced material was expressed TCRB transcripts. The repertoire was sequenced with immunoSEQ multiplex PCR; TCRdb's copy has only in-frame clones and lacks some. The sample carries around 240,000 clones, around 68% recorded once. Sequencing was done on a sample of naive CD4+ T cells from blood. Receptor source: a man younger than 45 in good health.

V usage is TRBV29-1 and J usage is TRBJ2-1; 7 nucleotides match TRBD2. Germline V CDR1 and CDR2: SQVTM, ANQGSEA. J gave up 0 bases and V 4 bases, and 9 bases lay outside the gene matches. There are 16 residues in the CDR3. CDR3 in amino acids: CSVGSAGEGSYNEQFF. The CDR3 DNA sequence: TGCAGCGTTGGGTCGGCGGGAGAGGGCTCCTACAATGAGCAGTTCTTC.

The CDR3 sequence: CASSSSGADTQYF. The CDR3 DNA reads as TGTGCCAGCAGCTCGTCAGGGGCAGATACGCAGTATTTT. The V gene is TRBV7-2, the J gene TRBJ2-3, with D possibly being TRBD1 (6 bases). The V gene's germline CDR1 is SGHTA and CDR2 FQGNSA. The ends were cut back, 4 bases at V and 4 bases at J, with 9 bases in the middle. The CDR3 runs 13 residues. Complete variable domain (other parts from reference TRBV7-2 and TRBJ2-3): GAGVSQSPSNKVTEKGKDVELRCDPISGHTALYWYRQSLGQGLEFLIYFQGNSAPDKSGLPSDRFSAERTGGSVSTLTIQRTQQEDSAVYLCASSSSGADTQYFGPGTRLTVL.

The CDR3 spells CASSLTYNIRDTQYF. CDR3 sequence (DNA): TGCGCCAGCAGCTTGACGTATAACATTCGAGATACGCAGTATTTT. V gene TRBV5-1 combines with J gene TRBJ2-3; D gene ambiguous. V lost 1 base and J 5 bases, leaving 14 bases between the germline ends. This CDR3 has 15 amino acids. The germline V gene has CDR1 SGHRS and CDR2 YFSETQ.

The chain has TRBV29-1 and TRBJ2-5; D possibly corresponds to TRBD2 (5 bases). From germline, CDR1 is SQVTM and CDR2 ANQGSEA. Trimming removed 5 bases at V and 3 bases at J, with 10 bases between. This CDR3 is 12 amino acids long. The CDR3 reads CSVPGEKETQYF. The CDR3 region has the DNA TGCAGCGTTCCCGGGGAGAAAGAGACCCAGTACTTC.

This clone was recorded a few times. The chain recombines TRBV2 with TRBJ1-1; D is uncertain. The CDR3 is 14 residues long. The germline gives CDR1 SNHLY, CDR2 FYNNEI. V lost 1 base and J 4 bases, leaving 10 bases between the germline ends. CDR3: CASSEGGRSTEAFF. The CDR3 nucleotides are TGTGCCAGCAGTGAAGGAGGCAGAAGCACTGAAGCTTTCTTT.

CDR3 sequence: CASSGGLDTQYF. DNA of the CDR3: TGTGCCAGCAGTGGGGGACTAGATACGCAGTATTTT. This chain uses TRBV7-9 with TRBJ2-3; a weak D match, TRBD2 (6 bases). V lost 6 bases and J lost 5, with 9 bases in between. CDR3 length: 12 residues. Germline V gene sequence: CDR1 SEHNR, CDR2 FQNEAQ (reference sequence).

The count of this clone is one. The J gene is TRBJ2-3, the V gene TRBV5-1, with 8 bases aligning to TRBD2. The CDR3 length is 15 residues. CDR1 SGHRS and CDR2 YFSETQ come from the germline V gene. V lost 1 base and J lost 4; bases outside the gene matches: 5. The CDR3 loop reads CASSLMASGSDTQYF. CDR3 DNA sequence: TGCGCCAGCAGCTTGATGGCTAGCGGGTCAGATACGCAGTATTTT.

J is TRBJ2-7 and V is TRBV18; D remains ambiguous. This CDR3 has 11 amino acids. Per germline, CDR1 KGHSH and CDR2 LQKENI. Trimming pared 3 bases from V and 7 bases from J, leaving 7 bases between. The CDR3 spells CASSPDREQYF. CDR3 bases: TGTGCCAGCTCACCCGATAGGGAGCAGTACTTC.

This chain links TRBV30 with TRBJ2-1, with TRBD2 as a possible D gene (5 bases). The CDR3 spans 14 residues. Looked up from germline, CDR1 is GTSNPN and CDR2 is SVGIG (reference sequence). V lost 5 bases to trimming and J lost 0 bases, with 11 bases between them. This CDR3 is CAWAGISSYNEQFF. The CDR3 DNA sequence: TGTGCCTGGGCCGGGATTAGCTCCTACAATGAGCAGTTCTTC.

The chain's CDR3 is CAWSAPPAEAFF. DNA for the CDR3: TGTGCCTGGAGTGCACCACCGGCTGAAGCTTTCTTT. This rearrangement joins TRBV30 to TRBJ1-1; D is unresolved. The CDR3 has 12 residues. Trimming pared 1 base from V and 6 bases from J, leaving 9 bases between. CDR1 and CDR2 (germline): GTSNPN, SVGIG (reference sequence).

About this clone itself: This sample includes further DNA sequences coding for the same CDR3. The chain couples TRBV30 to TRBJ1-3; D remains unclear. Trimming took 0 bases from V and 1 from J, leaving 7 bases between them. The CDR3 length is 14 residues. Germline V gives CDR1 GTSNPN, CDR2 SVGIG (reference sequence). The CDR3 sequence: CAWSVKGSGNTIYF. The DNA of the CDR3 is TGTGCCTGGAGTGTAAAAGGATCTGGAAACACCATATATTTT.

This clone came up a few times. Mismatch with germline at one junction end may stem from a read error. The chain uses TRBV29-1 and TRBJ2-5; D gene ambiguous. The CDR3 loop spans 13 amino acids. Germline CDR1 is SQVTM and CDR2 is ANQGSEA. CDR3 DNA: TGCAGCGTCGAAGGGCAGGACGGCGAGACCCAGTACTTC. This gives the protein CSVEGQDGETQYF.

With respect to this clone: This CDR3 is also generated by other DNA sequences in the sample. The chain is built from TRBV15 and TRBJ2-7; no firm D call. V gave up 3 bases and J gave up 3 bases, with 6 bases separating them. CDR1 is LNHNV, CDR2 YYDKDF, per germline (reference sequence). This CDR3 contains 12 residues. This CDR3 reads CATSRDLYEQYF. CDR3 coding DNA: TGTGCCACCAGCAGGGACCTCTACGAGCAGTACTTC. Variable domain in full (rest from reference TRBV15 and TRBJ2-7): DAMVIQNPRYQVTQFGKPVTLSCSQTLNHNVMYWYQQKSSQAPKLLFHYYDKDFNNEADTPDNFQSRRPNTSFCFLDIRSPGLGDTAMYLCATSRDLYEQYFGPGTRLTVT.

The chain links TRBV7-9 to TRBJ2-3; D not certain. There are 16 residues in the CDR3. CDR1 is SEHNR and CDR2 is FQNEAQ in the germline V gene (reference sequence). V was clipped by 3 bases and J by 0 bases, with 13 bases between them. The CDR3 spells CASSFKRVSSTDTQYF. The CDR3 nucleotides are TGTGCCAGCAGCTTTAAACGGGTATCAAGCACAGATACGCAGTATTTT.

In regard to this clone: This sample also contains other DNA sequences that code for the same CDR3. The chain is built from TRBV29-1 and TRBJ2-1; 14 bases align to TRBD2. V lost 7 bases and J lost 8; bases outside the gene matches: 4. CDR1 is SQVTM and CDR2 is ANQGSEA in the germline V gene. This CDR3 comprises 13 residues. CDR3 region: CSAGTSGSYEQFF. In DNA form, the CDR3 reads TGCAGCGCCGGGACTAGCGGGAGCTATGAGCAGTTCTTC.

V gene TRBV9 combines with J gene TRBJ1-3; D call uncertain. CDR3 length equals 15 residues. Between the trimmed V and J ends, which lost 2 bases and 4 bases, there was a span of 13 bases. Looked up from germline, CDR1 is SGDLS and CDR2 is YYNGEE. The CDR3 region is CASSVQPLAGNTIYF. The DNA of the CDR3 is TGTGCCAGCAGCGTCCAGCCTTTAGCCGGAAACACCATATATTTT.

The chain joins TRBV28 to TRBJ2-5; maybe TRBD1 (5 bases). The CDR3 runs 11 residues. CDR1 and CDR2 from the germline V gene are MDHEN and SYDVKM. V lost 6 bases and J lost 7, with 9 bases in between. CDR3: CASSQTGTQYF. As DNA, the CDR3 is TGTGCCAGCAGCCAAACAGGGACCCAGTACTTC.

The genes are TRBV30 and TRBJ1-6, with a weak D call TRBD1 (5 bases). V was pared by 1 base and J by 10 bases, with 11 bases between. CDR1 is GTSNPN and CDR2 is SVGIG in the germline V gene (reference sequence). The CDR3 length is 13 residues. CDR3 sequence (DNA): TGTGCCTGGAGTGCCAGGGAGGCATCACCCCTCCACTTT. Translation gives CAWSAREASPLHF.